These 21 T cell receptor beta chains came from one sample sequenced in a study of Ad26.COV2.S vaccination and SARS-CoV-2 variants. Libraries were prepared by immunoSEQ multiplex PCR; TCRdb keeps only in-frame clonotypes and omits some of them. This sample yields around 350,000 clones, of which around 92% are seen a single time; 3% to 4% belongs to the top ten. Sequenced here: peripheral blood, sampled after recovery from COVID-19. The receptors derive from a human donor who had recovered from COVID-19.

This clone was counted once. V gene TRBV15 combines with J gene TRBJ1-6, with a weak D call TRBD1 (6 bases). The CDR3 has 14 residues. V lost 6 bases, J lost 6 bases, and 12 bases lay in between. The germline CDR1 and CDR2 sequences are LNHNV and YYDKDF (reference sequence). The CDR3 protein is CATSLGHANSPLHF. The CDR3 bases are TGTGCCACCAGTCTGGGACACGCTAATTCACCCCTCCACTTT. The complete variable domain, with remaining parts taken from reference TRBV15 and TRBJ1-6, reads DAMVIQNPRYQVTQFGKPVTLSCSQTLNHNVMYWYQQKSSQAPKLLFHYYDKDFNNEADTPDNFQSRRPNTSFCFLDIRSPGLGDTAMYLCATSLGHANSPLHFGNGTRLTVT.

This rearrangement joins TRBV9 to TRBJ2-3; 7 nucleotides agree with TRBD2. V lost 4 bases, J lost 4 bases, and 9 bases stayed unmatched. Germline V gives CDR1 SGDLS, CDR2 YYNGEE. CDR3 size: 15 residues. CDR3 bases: TGTGCCAGCAGCCTAAGCGGGGCCACGTCAGATACGCAGTATTTT. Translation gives CASSLSGATSDTQYF.

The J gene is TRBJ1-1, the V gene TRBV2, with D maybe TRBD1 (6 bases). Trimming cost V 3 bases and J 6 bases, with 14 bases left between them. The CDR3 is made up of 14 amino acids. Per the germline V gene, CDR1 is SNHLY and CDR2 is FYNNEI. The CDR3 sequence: CASSEQGGAAEAFF. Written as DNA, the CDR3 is TGTGCCAGCAGTGAGCAAGGGGGGGCGGCTGAAGCTTTCTTT. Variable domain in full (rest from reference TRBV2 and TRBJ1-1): EPEVTQTPSHQVTQMGQEVILRCVPISNHLYFYWYRQILGQKVEFLVSFYNNEISEKSEIFDDQFSVERPDGSNFTLKIRSTKLEDSAMYFCASSEQGGAAEAFFGQGTRLTVV.

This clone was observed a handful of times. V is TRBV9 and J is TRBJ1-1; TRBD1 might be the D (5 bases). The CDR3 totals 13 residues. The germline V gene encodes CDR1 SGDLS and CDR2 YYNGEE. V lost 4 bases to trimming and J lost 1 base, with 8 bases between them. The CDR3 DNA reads TGTGCCAGCAGCTTAGGGGCGAACACTGAAGCTTTCTTT. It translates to CASSLGANTEAFF.

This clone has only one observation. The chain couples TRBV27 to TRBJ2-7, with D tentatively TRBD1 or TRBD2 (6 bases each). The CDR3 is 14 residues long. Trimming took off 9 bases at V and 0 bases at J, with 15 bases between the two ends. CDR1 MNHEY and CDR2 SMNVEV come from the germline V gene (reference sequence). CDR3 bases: TGTGCCAGTTCTCGGGGGCTCCTCTCCTACGAGCAGTACTTC. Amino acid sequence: CASSRGLLSYEQYF.

The CDR3 nucleotides read TGTGCCAGCAGTCCGACAGGGCAGATTTATTCACCCCTCCACTTT. Amino acids: CASSPTGQIYSPLHF. J is TRBJ1-6 and V is TRBV27, with TRBD1 identical over 7 bases. This CDR3 is built from 15 residues. Losses at the gene ends were 5 bases for V and 8 bases for J; bases not matched to a gene: 9. Germline V gene sequence: CDR1 MNHEY, CDR2 SMNVEV (reference sequence).

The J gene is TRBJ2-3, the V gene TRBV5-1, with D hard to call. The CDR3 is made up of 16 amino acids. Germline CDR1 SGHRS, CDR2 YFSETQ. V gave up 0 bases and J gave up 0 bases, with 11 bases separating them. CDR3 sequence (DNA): TGCGCCAGCAGCTTGGGGCAGAGCCCTAGCACAGATACGCAGTATTTT. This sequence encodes CASSLGQSPSTDTQYF.

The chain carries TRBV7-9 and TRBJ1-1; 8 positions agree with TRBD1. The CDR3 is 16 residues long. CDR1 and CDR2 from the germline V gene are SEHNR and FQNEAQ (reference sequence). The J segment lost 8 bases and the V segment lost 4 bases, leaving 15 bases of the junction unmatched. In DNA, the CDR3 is TGTGCCAGCAGCTCCGGGGACAGGTGGCCTATTGAGGAAGCTTTCTTT. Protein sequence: CASSSGDRWPIEEAFF.

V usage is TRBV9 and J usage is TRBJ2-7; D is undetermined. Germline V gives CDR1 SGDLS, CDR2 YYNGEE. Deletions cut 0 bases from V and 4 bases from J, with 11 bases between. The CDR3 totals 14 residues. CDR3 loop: CASSVAQNPYEQYF. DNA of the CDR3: TGTGCCAGCAGCGTAGCACAGAATCCTTACGAGCAGTACTTC.

This CDR3 is CASSASDRAPGTEAFF. The CDR3 DNA follows: TGTGCCAGCAGCGCTTCGGACAGGGCCCCTGGCACTGAAGCTTTCTTT. V is TRBV9 and J is TRBJ1-1; 8 bases map to TRBD1. The V segment lost 3 bases and the J segment 4 bases; nucleotides outside the gene matches: 11. The CDR3 has 16 residues. Germline CDR1 SGDLS, CDR2 YYNGEE.

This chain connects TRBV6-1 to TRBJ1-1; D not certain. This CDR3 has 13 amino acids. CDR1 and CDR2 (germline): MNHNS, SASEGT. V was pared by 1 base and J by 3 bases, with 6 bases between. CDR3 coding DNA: TGTGCCAGCAGTGAAGTTGGGTACACTGAAGCTTTCTTT. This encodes CASSEVGYTEAFF.

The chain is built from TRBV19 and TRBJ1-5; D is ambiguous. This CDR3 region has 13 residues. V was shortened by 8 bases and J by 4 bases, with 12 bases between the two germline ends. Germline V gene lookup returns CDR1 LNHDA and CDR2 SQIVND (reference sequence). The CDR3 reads CASGSWENQPQHF. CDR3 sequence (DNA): TGTGCCAGTGGGAGCTGGGAAAATCAGCCCCAGCATTTT.

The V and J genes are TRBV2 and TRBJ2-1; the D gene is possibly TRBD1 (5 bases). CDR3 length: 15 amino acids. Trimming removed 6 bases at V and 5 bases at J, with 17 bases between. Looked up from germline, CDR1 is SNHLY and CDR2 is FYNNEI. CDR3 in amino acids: CASRKSGLRDNEQFF. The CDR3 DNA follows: TGTGCCAGCAGAAAATCCGGGCTCAGGGACAATGAGCAGTTCTTC.

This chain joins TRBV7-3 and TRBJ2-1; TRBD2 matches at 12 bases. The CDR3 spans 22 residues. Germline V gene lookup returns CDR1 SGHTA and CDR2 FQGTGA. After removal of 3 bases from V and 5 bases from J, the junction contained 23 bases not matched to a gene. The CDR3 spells CASSFYIAIPSGGASPNNEQFF. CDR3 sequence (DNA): TGTGCCAGCAGCTTCTACATAGCCATCCCTAGCGGGGGGGCCAGTCCTAACAATGAGCAGTTCTTC.

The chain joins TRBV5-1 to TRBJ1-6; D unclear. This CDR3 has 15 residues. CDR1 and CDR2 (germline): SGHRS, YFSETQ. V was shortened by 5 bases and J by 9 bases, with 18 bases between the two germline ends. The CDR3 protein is CASRVEPEDGSPLHF. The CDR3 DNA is TGCGCCAGCAGAGTGGAGCCAGAGGATGGTTCACCCCTCCACTTT.

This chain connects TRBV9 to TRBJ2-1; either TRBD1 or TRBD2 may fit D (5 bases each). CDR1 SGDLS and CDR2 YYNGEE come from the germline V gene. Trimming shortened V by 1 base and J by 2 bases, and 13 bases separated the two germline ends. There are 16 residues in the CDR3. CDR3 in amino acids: CASSVLTGTTYNEQFF. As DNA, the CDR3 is TGTGCCAGCAGCGTACTGACCGGGACGACCTACAATGAGCAGTTCTTC.

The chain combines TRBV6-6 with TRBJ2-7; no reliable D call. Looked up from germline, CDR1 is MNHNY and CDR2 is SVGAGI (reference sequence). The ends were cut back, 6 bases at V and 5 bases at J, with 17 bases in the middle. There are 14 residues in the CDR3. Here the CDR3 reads CASSLRIKSDEQYF. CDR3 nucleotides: TGTGCCAGCAGCCTCAGAATTAAGTCGGACGAGCAGTACTTC.

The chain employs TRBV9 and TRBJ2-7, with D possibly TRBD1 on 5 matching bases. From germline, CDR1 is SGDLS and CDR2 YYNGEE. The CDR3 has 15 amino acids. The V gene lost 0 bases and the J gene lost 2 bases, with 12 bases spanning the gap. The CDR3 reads CASSVGQGGAYEQYF. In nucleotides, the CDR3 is TGTGCCAGCAGCGTAGGTCAGGGTGGGGCCTACGAGCAGTACTTC.

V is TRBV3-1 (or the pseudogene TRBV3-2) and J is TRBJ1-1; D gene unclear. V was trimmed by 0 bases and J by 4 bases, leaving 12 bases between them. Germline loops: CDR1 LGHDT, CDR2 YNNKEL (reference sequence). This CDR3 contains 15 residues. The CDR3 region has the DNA TGTGCCAGCAGCCAAGATGCGCGGGCAGGCACTGAAGCTTTCTTT. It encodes CASSQDARAGTEAFF.

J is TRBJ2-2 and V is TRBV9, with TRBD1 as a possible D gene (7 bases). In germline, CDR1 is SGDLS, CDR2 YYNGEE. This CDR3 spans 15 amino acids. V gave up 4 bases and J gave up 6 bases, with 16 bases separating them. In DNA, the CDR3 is TGTGCCAGCAGCACACGACAGGGAGGACCCGGGGAGCTGTTTTTT. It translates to CASSTRQGGPGELFF.

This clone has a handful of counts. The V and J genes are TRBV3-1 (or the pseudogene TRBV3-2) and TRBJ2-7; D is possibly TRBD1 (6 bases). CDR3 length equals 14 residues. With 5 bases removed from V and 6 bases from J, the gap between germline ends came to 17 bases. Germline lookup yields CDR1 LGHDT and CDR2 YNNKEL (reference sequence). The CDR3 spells CASSSQGAESEQYF. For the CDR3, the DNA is TGTGCCAGCAGCTCACAGGGAGCGGAATCCGAGCAGTACTTC.